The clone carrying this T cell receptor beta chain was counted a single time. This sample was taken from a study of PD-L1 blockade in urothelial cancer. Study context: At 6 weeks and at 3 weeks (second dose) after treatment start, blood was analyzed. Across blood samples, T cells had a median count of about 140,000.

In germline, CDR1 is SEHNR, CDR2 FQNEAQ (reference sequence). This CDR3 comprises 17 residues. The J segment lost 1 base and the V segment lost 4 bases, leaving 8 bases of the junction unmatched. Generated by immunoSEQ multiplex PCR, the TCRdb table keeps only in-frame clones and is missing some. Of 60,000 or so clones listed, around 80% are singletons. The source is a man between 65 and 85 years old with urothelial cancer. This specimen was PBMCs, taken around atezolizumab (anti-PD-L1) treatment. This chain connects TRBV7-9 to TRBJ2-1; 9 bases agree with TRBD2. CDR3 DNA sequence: TGTGCCAGCAGCTCGACCGGACTAGCGTATTCCTACAATGAGCAGTTCTTC. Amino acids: CASSSTGLAYSYNEQFF. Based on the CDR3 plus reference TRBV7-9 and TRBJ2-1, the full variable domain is DTGVSQNPRHKITKRGQNVTFRCDPISEHNRLYWYRQTLGQGPEFLTYFQNEAQLEKSRLLSDRFSAERPKGSFSTLEIQRTEQGDSAMYLCASSSTGLAYSYNEQFFGPGTRLTVL.